This entry lists 26 T cell receptor beta chains sequenced from one sample in a study of blood T cell repertoires in COVID-19. This table comes from immunoSEQ multiplex PCR, and its TCRdb copy is limited to in-frame clones, with some not included. Among 230,000 or so clones listed, about 90% were seen once. Sequenced input: peripheral blood. Source of these receptors: a man between 40 and 49 years old with active or convalescent COVID-19.

The CDR3 protein is CASSGNYGYTF. CDR3 nucleotide sequence: TGTGCCAGCAGCGGTAACTATGGCTACACCTTC. This chain connects TRBV28 to TRBJ1-2, with D hard to call. V lost 6 bases, J lost 1 base, and 3 bases lay in between. From germline, CDR1 is MDHEN and CDR2 SYDVKM. The length of the CDR3 is 11 residues.

This chain connects TRBV19 to TRBJ1-5; no clear D. Per the germline V gene, CDR1 is LNHDA and CDR2 is SQIVND (reference sequence). There are 17 residues in the CDR3. The V and J ends lost 6 bases and 3 bases respectively, with 21 bases between them. The CDR3 DNA sequence: TGTGCCAGTAGGAGTGATCATCAATCACCTGACAATCAGCCCCAGCATTTT. Protein: CASRSDHQSPDNQPQHF.

This clone has just a few counts. The chain is built from TRBV21-1 and TRBJ2-7; the table's D call, TRBD1, has no DNA check behind it. TRBV21-1 is classified as a pseudogene. The CDR3 is 14 residues long. CDR3 residues: CASSKTPDKTEQYF. DNA of the CDR3: TGTGCCAGCAGCAAAACCCCCGACAAGACCGAGCAGTACTTC.

The chain carries TRBV2 and TRBJ1-6; D perhaps matches TRBD1 (5 bases). CDR1 is SNHLY, CDR2 FYNNEI, per germline. CDR3 length equals 17 residues. Trimming pared 3 bases from V and 0 bases from J, leaving 12 bases between. CDR3: CASSESRGGSYNSPLHF. The CDR3 DNA sequence: TGTGCCAGCAGTGAGTCCCGGGGGGGCTCCTATAATTCACCCCTCCACTTT.

As to this clone: Other nucleotide sequences in the sample specify the same CDR3. This chain links TRBV5-1 with TRBJ2-7; 7 nucleotides match TRBD1. V shed 0 bases, J shed 6 bases, and the junction held 3 bases outside the gene matches. This CDR3 comprises 13 residues. The germline V gene has CDR1 SGHRS and CDR2 YFSETQ. In DNA form, the CDR3 reads TGCGCCAGCAGCTTGGAGGGGGCGGGCGAGCAGTACTTC. The encoded protein is CASSLEGAGEQYF.

The V call is TRBV11-3, the J call TRBJ2-5; the match to TRBD2 covers 11 bases. Trimming cost V 4 bases and J 5 bases; bases outside gene matches: 9. CDR1 and CDR2 from the germline V gene are SGHNT and YENEEA. The CDR3 has 16 amino acids. In nucleotides, the CDR3 is TGTGCCAGCAGCTCCCGGCTAGCGGGAGGCCGGGAGACCCAGTACTTC. Its translation: CASSSRLAGGRETQYF.

This clone was seen just once. The V call is TRBV3-1 (or the pseudogene TRBV3-2), the J call TRBJ1-5; 7 bases are a match to TRBD1. CDR1 is LGHDT and CDR2 is YNNKEL in the germline V gene (reference sequence). The CDR3 is 15 residues long. The V segment lost 4 bases and the J segment 4 bases; nucleotides outside the gene matches: 7. The CDR3: CASSPNDRVNQPQHF. CDR3 nucleotides: TGTGCCAGCAGCCCCAATGACAGGGTAAATCAGCCCCAGCATTTT.

This chain connects TRBV6-5 to TRBJ2-2, with a tentative D call TRBD2 (7 bases). The CDR3 is 14 residues long. Germline V gives CDR1 MNHEY, CDR2 SVGAGI. Trimming shortened V by 7 bases and J by 3 bases, and 12 bases separated the two germline ends. The CDR3 nucleotides read TGTGCCAGCATTGGGGGGGCGCACACCGGGGAGCTGTTTTTT. This gives the protein CASIGGAHTGELFF.

The chain links TRBV10-1 to TRBJ1-3; D unclear. CDR1 and CDR2 from the germline V gene are WNHNN and SYGVQD (reference sequence). The CDR3 is 14 amino acids. Trimming shortened V by 2 bases and J by 2 bases, and 7 bases separated the two germline ends. The CDR3 DNA reads TGCGCCAGCAGTGAGAGGAGAACTGGAAACACCATATATTTT. Protein product: CASSERRTGNTIYF.

CDR3 amino acids: CASSAGVSYEQYF. Here the CDR3 DNA reads TGTGCCAGCAGCGCAGGGGTTTCCTACGAGCAGTACTTC. The chain couples TRBV27 to TRBJ2-7, with D maybe TRBD1 (6 bases). Deletions cut 6 bases from V and 1 base from J, with 10 bases between. CDR3 size: 13 residues. Germline-derived CDR1 and CDR2 are MNHEY and SMNVEV (reference sequence).

The chain carries TRBV5-4 and TRBJ2-3, with 7 bases fitting TRBD2. The ends lost 3 bases at V and 0 bases at J; junction bases unmatched: 7. There are 16 residues in the CDR3. The germline gives CDR1 SGHNT, CDR2 YYREEE (reference sequence). The CDR3 loop is CASSSPVGGSTDTQYF. The CDR3 coding sequence is TGTGCCAGCAGCTCCCCTGTCGGGGGGAGCACAGATACGCAGTATTTT.

This sequence joins TRBV5-1 and TRBJ2-7; 9 bases align to TRBD2. The J segment lost 4 bases and the V segment lost 5 bases, leaving 10 bases of the junction unmatched. CDR1 and CDR2 (germline): SGHRS, YFSETQ. The CDR3 totals 15 residues. CDR3 DNA: TGCGCCAGCAGACCGAGCGGGGGGCCGACTTACGAGCAGTACTTC. Translated: CASRPSGGPTYEQYF.

V is TRBV29-1 and J is TRBJ1-2; 7 bases match TRBD1. CDR3 size: 11 residues. The germline V gene encodes CDR1 SQVTM and CDR2 ANQGSEA. Germline trimming cut 7 bases from V and 1 base from J; bases unmatched to any gene: 0. CDR3 protein: CSGDSNYGYTF. The CDR3 nucleotides are TGCAGCGGGGACAGTAACTATGGCTACACCTTC.

The rearrangement joins TRBV12-3 or TRBV12-4 to TRBJ2-2, with D possibly matching TRBD2 (6 bases). The CDR3 spans 13 residues. V was shortened by 2 bases and J by 6 bases, with 7 bases between the two germline ends. The CDR3 spells CASSLTGAGELFF. DNA of the CDR3: TGTGCCAGCAGTTTAACGGGGGCCGGGGAGCTGTTTTTT.

The rearrangement links TRBV19 to TRBJ1-2; 7 bases are shared with TRBD1. The CDR3 is made up of 13 amino acids. V shed 3 bases and J 5 bases; nucleotides not matched to a gene: 3. Germline assignment: CDR1 LNHDA and CDR2 SQIVND (reference sequence). CDR3 amino acids: CASSIGTAYGYTF. CDR3 DNA: TGTGCCAGTAGTATTGGGACAGCGTATGGCTACACCTTC.

This clone showed up just once. The rearrangement joins TRBV6-6 to TRBJ1-5; TRBD1 matches 7 bases. The CDR3 has 14 amino acids. After removal of 7 bases from V and 5 bases from J, the junction contained 8 bases not matched to a gene. CDR1 is MNHNY, CDR2 SVGAGI, per germline (reference sequence). The CDR3 DNA reads as TGTGCCAGCACCTCGGGACAGTCGTATCAGCCCCAGCATTTT. This encodes CASTSGQSYQPQHF.

The V call is TRBV5-1, the J call TRBJ1-2; D not resolved. Germline CDR1 SGHRS, CDR2 YFSETQ. Trimming cost V 2 bases and J 4 bases, with 12 bases left between them. The CDR3 runs to 14 residues. DNA for the CDR3: TGCGCCAGCAGCTTTTTACCCGGAGCCTATGGCTACACCTTC. Translation: CASSFLPGAYGYTF.

V gene TRBV21-1 combines with J gene TRBJ1-3. TRBV21-1 is a pseudogene. The CDR3 consists of 12 residues. The CDR3 region is CASSKGPGAIYF. In DNA form, the CDR3 reads TGTGCCAGCAGCAAAGGCCCCGGGGCCATATATTTT.

In nucleotides, the CDR3 is TGTGCCAGCAGCTCCCTCCCCGGACAGGGTCACAATTCACCCCTCCACTTT. Amino acids: CASSSLPGQGHNSPLHF. J is TRBJ1-6 and V is TRBV11-2; 8 bases are a match to TRBD1. V shed 4 bases, J shed 7 bases, and the junction held 12 bases outside the gene matches. CDR3 length: 17 residues. Per the germline V gene, CDR1 is SGHAT and CDR2 is FQNNGV.

CDR3 nucleotide sequence: TGTGCCTTTTCCCAGGGGGCAAGCTATGGCTACACCTTC. Amino acids: CAFSQGASYGYTF. V and J are TRBV30 and TRBJ1-2; 8 bases are shared with TRBD1. CDR1 is GTSNPN, CDR2 SVGIG, per germline (reference sequence). The CDR3 totals 13 residues. Germline trimming cut 7 bases from V and 4 bases from J; bases unmatched to any gene: 8.

CDR3 in amino acids: CASSLGRGNTEAFF. CDR3 DNA sequence: TGTGCCAGCAGTTTAGGCCGGGGGAACACTGAAGCTTTCTTT. V usage is TRBV27 and J usage is TRBJ1-1; D remains ambiguous. V lost 2 bases and J lost 1, with 8 bases in between. The CDR3 extends over 14 amino acids. Germline CDR1 reads MNHEY; CDR2 reads SMNVEV (reference sequence).

The chain joins TRBV6-2 or TRBV6-3 to TRBJ2-5, with D perhaps matching TRBD2 (7 bases). The V end was cut by 0 bases, the J end by 5 bases, with 16 bases between. This CDR3 contains 16 residues. Looked up from germline, CDR1 is MNHEY and CDR2 is SVGEGT. CDR3 residues: CASSYSEEEGGETQYF. Written as DNA, the CDR3 is TGTGCCAGCAGTTACTCAGAGGAGGAGGGGGGGGAGACCCAGTACTTC.

The chain uses TRBV29-1 and TRBJ1-5, with D possibly being TRBD1 (5 bases). CDR3 size: 13 residues. The germline V gene has CDR1 SQVTM and CDR2 ANQGSEA. Deletions cut 5 bases from V and 3 bases from J, with 11 bases between. In nucleotides, the CDR3 is TGCAGCGTTCGGGGGTCAAACAATCAGCCCCAGCATTTT. Amino acids: CSVRGSNNQPQHF.

The chain has TRBV19 and TRBJ2-7, with 8 positions matching TRBD1. With V trimmed by 2 bases and J by 2 bases, 2 bases remained unmatched. The CDR3 extends over 14 amino acids. From germline, CDR1 is LNHDA and CDR2 SQIVND (reference sequence). This chain's CDR3 is CASSITGGTYEQYF. For the CDR3, the DNA is TGTGCCAGTAGTATAACAGGGGGTACCTACGAGCAGTACTTC. Full variable domain (rest looked up from reference TRBV19 and TRBJ2-7): DGGITQSPKYLFRKEGQNVTLSCEQNLNHDAMYWYRQDPGQGLRLIYYSQIVNDFQKGDIAEGYSVSREKKESFPLTVTSAQKNPTAFYLCASSITGGTYEQYFGPGTRLTVT.

A few counts support this clone. V is TRBV27 and J is TRBJ1-1, with 9 bases that match TRBD1. Trimming took 6 bases from V and 5 from J; bases not matched to a gene: 7. The germline gives CDR1 MNHEY, CDR2 SMNVEV (reference sequence). There are 14 residues in the CDR3. The DNA of the CDR3 is TGTGCCAGCAGGCCGGGACAGGGAACAACTGAAGCTTTCTTT. It codes for CASRPGQGTTEAFF.

This clone was counted only a few times. The V gene is TRBV6-6, the J gene TRBJ1-4; tentatively, D is TRBD1 (6 bases). This CDR3 spans 14 amino acids. The V end lost 2 bases, the J end lost 8 bases, and 12 bases lay between the germline ends. CDR1 is MNHNY and CDR2 is SVGAGI in the germline V gene (reference sequence). CDR3: CASSYAQGKEKLFF. The CDR3 region has the DNA TGTGCCAGCAGTTACGCTCAGGGGAAGGAAAAACTGTTTTTT.